The text below deals with one T cell receptor beta chain. The data belong to a study of monozygotic twins with cystic fibrosis. Profiling relied on immunoSEQ multiplex PCR, and the TCRdb table lists in-frame clones only, not all of them. The table has about 32,000 clones, more than 85% seen once. This CDR3 is built from 12 residues. V was pared by 0 bases and J by 8 bases, with 5 bases between. CDR1 and CDR2 (germline): LGHNA, YNFKEQ. The V and J genes are TRBV4-2 and TRBJ2-1; D ambiguous. This clonotype was sampled from a girl aged 2 to 10 with cystic fibrosis. The sequencing input was blood. CDR3 protein: CASSQDWDEQFF. For the CDR3, the DNA is TGTGCCAGCAGCCAAGATTGGGATGAGCAGTTCTTC.